Listed below are T cell receptor beta chains from one sample, sequenced in a study of CD8+CD57+ T cells in acquired aplastic anemia. TCRdb fed the reads into MiXCR, producing one record per CDR3 protein. The table includes just over 450,000 distinct CDR3 sequences, more than 25% detected once. Material: sorted CD4+, CD8+, or CD8+CD57+ T cells (not recorded which) from PBMCs. The receptors were gathered from a human donor with aplastic anemia. Both conserved end residues are part of each CDR3. D genes are given only for firm matches. A clone size is listed for some rows: how often the clone was seen (once, few, many), or a class if it is expanded.

d_gene	v_gene	abundance	j_gene	CDR3aa	CDR3nt
TRBD1	TRBV7-3	few	TRBJ2-2	CASSPQGWNGELFF	TGTGCCAGCAGCCCACAGGGGTGGAACGGGGAGCTGTTTTTT
-	TRBV4-1	-	TRBJ1-1	CASSQGRTVNTEAFF	TGCGCCAGCAGCCAGGGGCGGACGGTGAACACTGAAGCTTTCTTT
TRBD2	TRBV25-1	-	TRBJ2-7	CASSPSSGLEVEQYF	TGTGCCAGCAGTCCTAGTTCGGGACTAGAGGTTGAGCAGTACTTC
TRBD1	TRBV20-1	many	TRBJ2-5	CSARDSDFQETQYF	TGCAGTGCTCGGGACAGCGACTTCCAAGAGACCCAGTACTTC
TRBD1	TRBV4-2	-	TRBJ1-6	CASNRLGQTSYNSPLHF	TGTGCCAGCAATCGTCTGGGACAGACATCTTATAATTCACCCCTCCACTTT
-	TRBV11-2	many	TRBJ2-6	CASRPDSPAGGANVLTF	TGTGCCAGCCGCCCCGACAGCCCCGCTGGTGGGGCCAACGTCCTGACTTTC
-	TRBV20-1	few	TRBJ2-7	CSARDPPDEQYF	TGCAGTGCTAGAGATCCCCCAGACGAGCAGTACTTC
-	TRBV14	many	TRBJ1-6	CASSQELPNSPLHF	TGTGCCAGCAGCCAAGAACTGCCAAATTCACCCCTCCACTTT
TRBD1	TRBV19	-	TRBJ1-5	CASSMGQGRQPQHF	TGTGCCAGTAGTATGGGACAGGGGAGACAGCCCCAGCATTTT
-	TRBV5-1	-	TRBJ1-2	CASSLGFGTDGYTF	TGCGCCAGCAGCTTGGGTTTCGGGACCGATGGCTACACCTTC
-	TRBV15	many	TRBJ2-2	CATSSGSTGELFF	TGTGCCACCAGCAGTGGTAGCACCGGGGAGCTGTTTTTT
-	TRBV27	-	TRBJ1-6	CASSPGGHNNSPLHF	TGTGCCAGCAGCCCGGGAGGACACAATAATTCACCCCTCCACTTT
-	TRBV20-1	many	TRBJ1-5	CSARQPGGLGNQPQHF	TGCAGTGCTAGACAACCCGGGGGGCTCGGCAATCAGCCCCAGCATTTT
-	TRBV11-3	many	TRBJ2-7	CASSPPGRAYEQYF	TGTGCCAGCAGCCCACCCGGCAGGGCGTACGAGCAGTACTTC
TRBD2	TRBV20-1	-	TRBJ2-7	CSALTSGRPYEQCF	TGCAGTGCTTTGACTAGCGGGAGACCCTACGAGCAGTGCTTC
TRBD2	TRBV19	-	TRBJ2-3	CASSGLAGRSPQDTQYF	TGTGCCAGCTCGGGACTAGCGGGAAGGAGTCCCCAAGATACGCAGTATTTT
-	TRBV6-1	few	TRBJ1-5	CASRGRDNNQPQHF	TGTGCCAGCAGGGGACGGGACAACAATCAGCCCCAGCATTTT
-	TRBV20-1	many	TRBJ2-3	CSATGSGYTDTQYF	TGCAGTGCTACGGGAAGCGGATACACAGATACGCAGTATTTT
-	TRBV6-1	-	TRBJ1-1	CASTRERGGTEAFF	TGTGCCAGCACCCGAGAGAGGGGGGGAACTGAAGCTTTCTTT
TRBD1	TRBV19	many	TRBJ1-5	CASSKNLDRGNQPQHF	TGTGCCAGTAGTAAGAACTTGGACAGGGGAAATCAGCCCCAGCATTTT
-	TRBV14	-	TRBJ1-2	CASSQDSGPGYTF	TGTGCCAGCAGCCAAGACTCGGGGCCTGGCTACACCTTC
TRBD1	TRBV20-1	many	TRBJ1-5	CSARETGYQPQHF	TGCAGTGCTAGAGAGACAGGGTATCAGCCCCAGCATTTT
-	TRBV5-4	-	TRBJ2-5	CASSLAAVGGPNQETQYF	TGTGCCAGCAGCTTGGCCGCAGTTGGGGGCCCAAACCAAGAGACCCAGTACTTC
TRBD1	TRBV2	many	TRBJ2-1	CASSRDRGINEQFF	TGTGCCAGCAGCCGGGACAGGGGGATCAATGAGCAGTTCTTC
TRBD1	TRBV24-1	-	TRBJ2-1	CATSDLGTGGYNEQFF	TGTGCCACCAGTGATCTTGGGACAGGGGGCTACAATGAGCAGTTCTTC